The TCR beta chain described here comes from a study of molecular identifiers for immune sequencing clone quantification. In this sample, this clonotype turned up a few times. The antigen is undetermined. The V end lost 3 bases, the J end lost 2 bases, and 20 bases lay between the germline ends. Germline V gene data show CDR1 as LGHDT and CDR2 as YNNKEL (reference sequence). This CDR3 comprises 18 residues. Based on a CD8+CD4-CCR7+CD45RA+ profile, naive CD8 T cells were sorted. General study points: Detecting spiked Jurkat TCR RNA from one cell among about a million naive cells was reportedly possible.

From the PCR reads, TCRdb called clonotypes with MiXCR, one entry per CDR3 protein. The sample contains around 470,000 distinct CDR3 sequences, about 21% of which appear only once. The rearrangement links TRBV3-1 to TRBJ1-3, with D maybe TRBD1 (6 bases). The clonotype originates from a human donor in good health. Some libraries in this study had Jurkat cell RNA spiked in. Material for sequencing was naive CD8+ T cells from blood, with Jurkat cell RNA spiked in. This sample's subset: FACS-sorted CD8+CD4-CCR7+CD45RA+ naive T cells. CDR3 sequence: CASSHSSSGGQPGNTIYF. DNA of the CDR3: TGTGCCAGCAGCCACTCCTCCTCCGGGGGGCAGCCTGGAAACACCATATATTTT.